A single sample is the source of the 15 T cell receptor beta chains below, sequenced in a study of T-cell memory formation after mild COVID-19. TCRdb used MiXCR to reprocess the 5' RACE reads, holding one entry per CDR3 protein. The sample holds 580,000 or so distinct CDR3 sequences; around a sixth are singletons and the top ten take roughly 7.7%. Sequencing was done on a sample of PBMCs or a T cell subset sorted from them (not recorded which). These receptors were taken from an adult woman who had mild COVID-19 (a few samples of this study predate the infection). Cell type and time point are not known.

The chain couples TRBV19 to TRBJ1-2; TRBD1 agrees at 8 bases. V was pared by 3 bases and J by 0 bases, with 3 bases of the junction left unmatched. Germline CDR1 LNHDA, CDR2 SQIVND (reference sequence). The CDR3 spans 15 residues. Here the CDR3 DNA reads TGTGCCAGTAGTATCTTGGGACAGGCTAACTATGGCTACACCTTC. This encodes CASSILGQANYGYTF.

A few counts support this clonotype. This rearrangement joins TRBV15 to TRBJ2-3; D unresolved. The CDR3 spans 13 residues. V was trimmed by 8 bases and J by 1 base, leaving 10 bases between them. Per the germline V gene, CDR1 is LNHNV and CDR2 is YYDKDF (reference sequence). Written as DNA, the CDR3 is TGTGCCACCTCGGAGCGACGCACAGATACGCAGTATTTT. Its translation: CATSERRTDTQYF.

The rearrangement links TRBV20-1 to TRBJ2-7; 9 bases map to TRBD1. The germline V gene has CDR1 DFQATT and CDR2 SNEGSKA (reference sequence). The CDR3 runs to 15 residues. The V segment lost 0 bases and the J segment 2 bases; nucleotides outside the gene matches: 5. The CDR3 nucleotides are TGCAGTGCTAGAGACGCGGGACAGGGTCCCTACGAGCAGTACTTC. Protein product: CSARDAGQGPYEQYF.

The V gene is TRBV7-9, the J gene TRBJ2-1, with 9 bases that match TRBD2. Germline values: CDR1 SEHNR, CDR2 FQNEAQ (reference sequence). The V segment lost 0 bases and the J segment 10 bases; nucleotides outside the gene matches: 7. This CDR3 comprises 15 residues. For the CDR3, the DNA is TGTGCCAGCAGCTTAGCTGCTAGCGGGGTTTGGGAGCAGTTCTTC. Amino acids: CASSLAASGVWEQFF.

This clonotype has a handful of counts. The chain recombines TRBV25-1 with TRBJ2-2; the match to TRBD1 covers 9 bases. This CDR3 contains 13 residues. V dropped 7 bases and J dropped 8; count of bases not matched to a gene: 5. The germline gives CDR1 MGHDK, CDR2 SYGVNS. CDR3 protein: CASKDRGLGELFF. CDR3 nucleotide sequence: TGTGCCAGCAAAGACAGGGGGTTAGGGGAGCTGTTTTTT.

Only a few counts were recorded for this clonotype. The chain recombines TRBV24-1 with TRBJ2-3, with TRBD2 matching over 12 bases. The CDR3 contains 19 residues. V lost 3 bases, J lost 0 bases, and 9 bases stayed unmatched. CDR1 and CDR2 (germline): KGHDR, SFDVKD. CDR3 loop: CATSDPSGGETTSTDTQYF. The CDR3 bases are TGTGCCACCAGTGATCCTAGCGGGGGGGAAACAACTAGCACAGATACGCAGTATTTT.

At least ten counts were recorded for this clonotype. Here the CDR3 reads CASSPDRTSSYEQYF. The CDR3 DNA sequence: TGTGCCAGCAGCCCGGACAGAACCAGCTCCTACGAGCAGTACTTC. The rearrangement links TRBV7-8 to TRBJ2-7; possible D gene TRBD1, 6 bases. The CDR3 has 15 amino acids. V lost 5 bases and J lost 0, with 14 bases in between. CDR1 and CDR2 (germline): SGHVS, FQNEAQ.

This clonotype has more than one count but fewer than ten. The chain recombines TRBV2 with TRBJ2-1, with 11 nucleotides matching TRBD2. There are 15 residues in the CDR3. J was trimmed by 8 bases and V by 4 bases; bases with no gene match: 7. Germline CDR1 is SNHLY and CDR2 is FYNNEI. CDR3 residues: CASSVSLAGVHEQFF. CDR3 sequence (DNA): TGTGCCAGCAGTGTCTCACTAGCGGGGGTCCATGAGCAGTTCTTC. Complete variable domain (other parts from reference TRBV2 and TRBJ2-1): EPEVTQTPSHQVTQMGQEVILRCVPISNHLYFYWYRQILGQKVEFLVSFYNNEISEKSEIFDDQFSVERPDGSNFTLKIRSTKLEDSAMYFCASSVSLAGVHEQFFGPGTRLTVL.

This clonotype was counted between two and nine times. The gene calls are TRBV29-1 and TRBJ2-3, with TRBD1 matching 7 bases. Trimming removed 7 bases from V and 8 bases from J; junction bases left unmatched: 12. Germline loops: CDR1 SQVTM, CDR2 ANQGSEA. This CDR3 has 13 amino acids. This chain's CDR3 is CSGGDSVMGTQYF. The CDR3 nucleotides read TGCAGCGGAGGGGACAGCGTAATGGGTACGCAGTATTTT.

The chain has TRBV4-3 and TRBJ2-3; D may match TRBD1 or TRBD2 (6 bases each). In germline, CDR1 is LGHNA, CDR2 YSLEER. V lost 3 bases and J 6 bases, leaving 13 bases between the germline ends. The CDR3 runs 14 residues. The CDR3 is CASSQGGPADTQYF. The DNA of the CDR3 is TGCGCCAGCAGCCAGGGGGGCCCTGCGGATACGCAGTATTTT.

The V call is TRBV27, the J call TRBJ2-7, with 8 nucleotides matching TRBD2. Germline-derived CDR1 and CDR2 are MNHEY and SMNVEV (reference sequence). This CDR3 is 16 amino acids long. With V trimmed by 1 base and J by 7 bases, 12 bases remained unmatched. The CDR3 region is CASSLWAGTRSSEQYF. In nucleotides, the CDR3 is TGTGCCAGCAGTTTATGGGCCGGGACTAGATCCTCGGAGCAGTACTTC.

This clonotype appeared a few times. The chain recombines TRBV5-1 with TRBJ1-1; the D gene is possibly TRBD1 (6 bases). This CDR3 region has 15 residues. Germline values: CDR1 SGHRS, CDR2 YFSETQ. Deletions cut 0 bases from V and 6 bases from J, with 15 bases between. The CDR3 nucleotides are TGCGCCAGCAGCTTGGAAGGGACTGAGGGGGCTGAAGCTTTCTTT. This gives the protein CASSLEGTEGAEAFF.

V usage is TRBV11-3 and J usage is TRBJ2-3, with 9 bases matching TRBD1. CDR3 size: 15 residues. CDR1 SGHNT and CDR2 YENEEA come from the germline V gene. With V trimmed by 5 bases and J by 6 bases, 9 bases remained unmatched. CDR3 DNA sequence: TGTGCCAGCAGCCCGGGACAGGGAAACGGGGATACGCAGTATTTT. Protein product: CASSPGQGNGDTQYF.

CDR3 loop: CASSFKGNSPLHF. DNA for the CDR3: TGTGCCAGCAGTTTCAAGGGTAATTCACCCCTCCACTTT. The V and J genes are TRBV12-3 or TRBV12-4 and TRBJ1-6; no reliable D call. The V end was cut by 3 bases, the J end by 6 bases, with 6 bases between. The length of the CDR3 is 13 residues.

This clonotype was counted between two and nine times. The chain links TRBV12-3 or TRBV12-4 to TRBJ2-1; D is uncertain. Trimming took 3 bases from V and 5 from J, leaving 14 bases between them. The CDR3 length is 15 residues. CDR3 nucleotides: TGTGCCAGCAGTTTTCGTCTACCCGAAAACAATGAGCAGTTCTTC. This sequence encodes CASSFRLPENNEQFF.